The rows below give T cell receptor beta chains drawn from one sample of a study of T cell responses to AZD1222 COVID-19 vaccine. The table came from immunoSEQ multiplex PCR; TCRdb's copy has only in-frame clones and leaves some out. This table holds some 180,000 clones, 90% to 95% found once. The sample in question was peripheral blood, obtained 28 days after the second dose of the MenACWY control vaccine. The receptors derive from an adult who received the MenACWY meningococcal vaccine as a control. Both conserved end residues are part of each CDR3. The D gene is left open where the match is weak. Clone size is not always given. Where it is, it says once, few, many or a class for expanded clones.

d_gene: TRBD1
v_gene: TRBV5-1
abundance: NA
j_gene: TRBJ1-2
CDR3nt: TGCGCCAGCAGCTGGAATACCGGGACAGGGTTGAATCATGGCTACACCTTC
CDR3aa: CASSWNTGTGLNHGYTF

d_gene: NA
v_gene: TRBV19
abundance: NA
j_gene: TRBJ1-2
CDR3nt: TGTGCCAGTAAGGTACAGGAAACTAACTATGGCTACACCTTC
CDR3aa: CASKVQETNYGYTF

d_gene: NA
v_gene: TRBV7-3
abundance: once
j_gene: TRBJ1-5
CDR3nt: TGTGCCAGCAGCGCCCAGGGTAATCAGCCCCAGCATTTT
CDR3aa: CASSAQGNQPQHF

d_gene: TRBD2
v_gene: TRBV19
abundance: NA
j_gene: TRBJ2-1
CDR3nt: TGTGCCAGTAGTATTAGCGGGAGTTACAATGAGCAGTTCTTC
CDR3aa: CASSISGSYNEQFF

d_gene: NA
v_gene: TRBV6-5
abundance: NA
j_gene: TRBJ1-1
CDR3nt: TGTGCCAGCAGTTTCGACCGGGCCCGAAACACTGAAGCTTTCTTT
CDR3aa: CASSFDRARNTEAFF

d_gene: NA
v_gene: TRBV5-4
abundance: NA
j_gene: TRBJ2-5
CDR3nt: TGTGCCAGCAGCTTGGCTCTTGGCCAAGAGACCCAGTACTTC
CDR3aa: CASSLALGQETQYF

d_gene: TRBD1
v_gene: TRBV6-6
abundance: NA
j_gene: TRBJ1-1
CDR3nt: TGTGCCAGCAGTCGGACAGGGAACACTGAAGCTTTCTTT
CDR3aa: CASSRTGNTEAFF

d_gene: NA
v_gene: TRBV5-4
abundance: NA
j_gene: TRBJ1-2
CDR3nt: TGTGCCAGCAGCTTGGCCGGGGGAGAGACAGTCTATGGCTACACCTTC
CDR3aa: CASSLAGGETVYGYTF

d_gene: TRBD1
v_gene: TRBV29-1
abundance: few
j_gene: TRBJ2-7
CDR3nt: TGCAGCGTCGGACAGGTCCATCACTACGAGCAGTACTTC
CDR3aa: CSVGQVHHYEQYF

d_gene: NA
v_gene: TRBV27
abundance: NA
j_gene: TRBJ2-6
CDR3nt: TGTGCCAGCAGGTTCTCTGGGGCCAACGTCCTGACTTTC
CDR3aa: CASRFSGANVLTF

d_gene: TRBD1
v_gene: TRBV7-6
abundance: NA
j_gene: TRBJ1-4
CDR3nt: TGTGCCAGCAGCTTAGGACAGGGCACAACTAATGAAAAACTGTTTTTT
CDR3aa: CASSLGQGTTNEKLFF

d_gene: NA
v_gene: TRBV28
abundance: NA
j_gene: TRBJ1-1
CDR3nt: TGTGCCAGCAGCAGGGTGACGAACACTGAAGCTTTCTTT
CDR3aa: CASSRVTNTEAFF

d_gene: NA
v_gene: TRBV25-1
abundance: NA
j_gene: TRBJ2-3
CDR3nt: TGTGCCAGCAGTGAATTCCAGACAGATACGCAGTATTTT
CDR3aa: CASSEFQTDTQYF

d_gene: NA
v_gene: TRBV5-1
abundance: NA
j_gene: TRBJ2-7
CDR3nt: TGCGCCAGCAGCTTGGATTGGCAGACCTACGAGCAGTACTTC
CDR3aa: CASSLDWQTYEQYF

d_gene: TRBD1
v_gene: TRBV11-1
abundance: NA
j_gene: TRBJ1-2
CDR3nt: TGTGCCAGCAGCCCATCCACAGGGGGCGGATTTGGTGGCTACACCTTC
CDR3aa: CASSPSTGGGFGGYTF

d_gene: TRBD1
v_gene: TRBV6-5
abundance: NA
j_gene: TRBJ1-4
CDR3nt: TGTGCCAGCAAGGCGGACAGGGGGCATTATGAAAAACTGTTTTTT
CDR3aa: CASKADRGHYEKLFF

d_gene: NA
v_gene: TRBV30
abundance: NA
j_gene: TRBJ1-5
CDR3nt: TGTGCCTGGAGTGTACGTGTAGAAGGCGGCAATCAGCCCCAGCATTTT
CDR3aa: CAWSVRVEGGNQPQHF

d_gene: NA
v_gene: TRBV7-2
abundance: NA
j_gene: TRBJ2-7
CDR3nt: TGTGCCAGCAGCTACAGGGATCTCCGCTACGAGCAGTACTTC
CDR3aa: CASSYRDLRYEQYF

d_gene: NA
v_gene: TRBV6-6
abundance: NA
j_gene: TRBJ1-3
CDR3nt: TGTGCCAGCAGTCCCAGCAGGGCCGCTTCCTCTGGAAACACCATATATTTT
CDR3aa: CASSPSRAASSGNTIYF

d_gene: NA
v_gene: TRBV5-1
abundance: NA
j_gene: TRBJ2-3
CDR3nt: TGCGCCAGCAGCTCACACAATGTAGATACGCAGTATTTT
CDR3aa: CASSSHNVDTQYF

d_gene: NA
v_gene: TRBV4-2
abundance: NA
j_gene: TRBJ1-1
CDR3nt: TGTGCCAGCAGCCGATCCTTGGGGGGGGGTAACACTGAAGCTTTCTTT
CDR3aa: CASSRSLGGGNTEAFF

d_gene: TRBD1
v_gene: TRBV28
abundance: NA
j_gene: TRBJ1-5
CDR3nt: TGTGCCAGCAGTCCCGCCGGGACAGGGGACAATCAGCCCCAGCATTTT
CDR3aa: CASSPAGTGDNQPQHF

d_gene: NA
v_gene: TRBV28
abundance: NA
j_gene: TRBJ2-6
CDR3nt: TGTGCCAGCAGTTTGGTGGGTTCTGGGGCCAACGTCCTGACTTTC
CDR3aa: CASSLVGSGANVLTF

d_gene: NA
v_gene: TRBV27
abundance: NA
j_gene: TRBJ1-2
CDR3nt: TGTGCCAGCAGCGCCTGGGTCGGGGGGAATGGCTACACCTTC
CDR3aa: CASSAWVGGNGYTF

d_gene: NA
v_gene: TRBV7-2
abundance: NA
j_gene: TRBJ1-2
CDR3nt: TGTGCCAGCAGCTCCGCGACAGGACCCTATGGCTACACCTTC
CDR3aa: CASSSATGPYGYTF

d_gene: NA
v_gene: TRBV15
abundance: NA
j_gene: TRBJ1-4
CDR3nt: TGTGCCACCAGCAGAGCAGGATTCGGTGAAAAACTGTTTTTT
CDR3aa: CATSRAGFGEKLFF

d_gene: NA
v_gene: TRBV7-9
abundance: NA
j_gene: TRBJ2-3
CDR3nt: TGTGCCAGCAGCCCGACCTCCGGGACCTACACAGATACGCAGTATTTT
CDR3aa: CASSPTSGTYTDTQYF

d_gene: NA
v_gene: TRBV7-3
abundance: NA
j_gene: TRBJ2-5
CDR3nt: TGTGCCAGCAGCTTACGACGGACGGGGCGGATAGAGACCCAGTACTTC
CDR3aa: CASSLRRTGRIETQYF

d_gene: NA
v_gene: TRBV18
abundance: NA
j_gene: TRBJ1-5
CDR3nt: TGTGCCAGCTCACCACCTGGCGATCAGCCCCAGCATTTT
CDR3aa: CASSPPGDQPQHF